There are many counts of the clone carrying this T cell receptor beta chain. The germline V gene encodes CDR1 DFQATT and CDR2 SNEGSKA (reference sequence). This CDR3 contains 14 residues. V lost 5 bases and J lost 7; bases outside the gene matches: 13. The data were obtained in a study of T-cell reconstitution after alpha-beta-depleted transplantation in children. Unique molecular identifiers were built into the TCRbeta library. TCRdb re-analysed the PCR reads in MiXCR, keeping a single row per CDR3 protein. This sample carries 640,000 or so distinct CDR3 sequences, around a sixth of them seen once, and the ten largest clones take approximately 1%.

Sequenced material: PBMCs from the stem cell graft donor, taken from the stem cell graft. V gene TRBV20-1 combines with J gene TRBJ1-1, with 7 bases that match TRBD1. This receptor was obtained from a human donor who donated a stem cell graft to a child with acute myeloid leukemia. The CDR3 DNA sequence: TGCAGTGCTTCCCCAGGTTCGGGACAGCGTGAAGCTTTCTTT. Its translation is CSASPGSGQREAFF.